This entry lists 15 T cell receptor beta chains sequenced from one sample in a study of blood T cell repertoires in COVID-19. The repertoire was sequenced with immunoSEQ multiplex PCR; TCRdb's copy has only in-frame clones and lacks some. The repertoire holds hundreds of thousands of clones, with 80% to 90% as singletons. The sample taken for sequencing was PBMCs or T cells enriched from blood (not recorded which). The receptors here all came from a man aged 25 to 40 who had recovered from COVID-19.

The chain couples TRBV28 to TRBJ1-2; D is perhaps TRBD1 (5 bases). The CDR3 totals 15 residues. V was pared by 6 bases and J by 2 bases, with 16 bases between. The germline V gene has CDR1 MDHEN and CDR2 SYDVKM. The CDR3 loop reads CASSTGGGANYGYTF. As DNA, the CDR3 is TGTGCCAGCAGCACCGGGGGGGGAGCGAACTATGGCTACACCTTC.

The rearrangement uses TRBV28 and TRBJ2-7, with D possibly TRBD1 on 5 matching bases. There are 13 residues in the CDR3. The V and J ends lost 2 bases and 7 bases respectively, with 12 bases between them. In germline, CDR1 is MDHEN, CDR2 SYDVKM. CDR3 in amino acids: CASSLGSGWEQYF. The CDR3, as DNA: TGTGCCAGCAGTTTAGGGTCAGGGTGGGAGCAGTACTTC. Based on the CDR3 plus reference TRBV28 and TRBJ2-7, the full variable domain is DVKVTQSSRYLVKRTGEKVFLECVQDMDHENMFWYRQDPGLGLRLIYFSYDVKMKEKGDIPEGYSVSREKKERFSLILESASTNQTSMYLCASSLGSGWEQYFGPGTRLTVT.

CDR3 residues: CASSEALGVEQFF. For the CDR3, the DNA is TGTGCCAGCAGTGAAGCGCTTGGAGTTGAGCAGTTCTTC. The chain employs TRBV2 and TRBJ2-1; D not certain. V lost 0 bases to trimming and J lost 9 bases, with 9 bases between them. The CDR3 sequence is 13 residues long. Per germline, CDR1 SNHLY and CDR2 FYNNEI. The full variable domain, with the rest looked up from reference TRBV2 and TRBJ2-1, is EPEVTQTPSHQVTQMGQEVILRCVPISNHLYFYWYRQILGQKVEFLVSFYNNEISEKSEIFDDQFSVERPDGSNFTLKIRSTKLEDSAMYFCASSEALGVEQFFGPGTRLTVL.

J is TRBJ1-1 and V is TRBV4-2; D possibly corresponds to TRBD1 (6 bases). This CDR3 contains 15 residues. The germline V gene encodes CDR1 LGHNA and CDR2 YNFKEQ. Trimming took off 0 bases at V and 1 base at J, with 9 bases between the two ends. Written as DNA, the CDR3 is TGTGCCAGCAGCCAAGATGGGACACCGAACACTGAAGCTTTCTTT. Amino acid sequence: CASSQDGTPNTEAFF.

The chain recombines TRBV28 with TRBJ2-3, with D unresolved. Trimming shortened V by 8 bases and J by 2 bases, and 8 bases separated the two germline ends. This CDR3 contains 12 residues. CDR1 and CDR2 (germline): MDHEN, SYDVKM. DNA for the CDR3: TGTGCCAGCCGTCCAGTCACAGATACGCAGTATTTT. This codes for CASRPVTDTQYF.

The chain links TRBV9 to TRBJ1-1; TRBD1 matches at 7 bases. The junction had 7 bases not matched to a gene; V was cut back by 4 bases and J by 4 bases. The germline V gene encodes CDR1 SGDLS and CDR2 YYNGEE. This CDR3 has 14 amino acids. The CDR3, as DNA: TGTGCCAGCAGCATATCCCAGGGGGGCACTGAAGCTTTCTTT. Protein sequence: CASSISQGGTEAFF.

The chain couples TRBV25-1 to TRBJ2-6; 8 bases are shared with TRBD1. The germline CDR1 and CDR2 sequences are MGHDK and SYGVNS. The ends lost 5 bases at V and 1 base at J; junction bases unmatched: 7. This CDR3 has 17 residues. CDR3 DNA sequence: TGTGCCAGCAGTCCGACAGGGGCTTCTTCTGGGGCCAACGTCCTGACTTTC. Protein sequence: CASSPTGASSGANVLTF.

This chain connects TRBV4-1 to TRBJ2-2, with 9 nucleotides matching TRBD2. This CDR3 has 17 amino acids. Germline CDR1 is MGHRA and CDR2 is YSYEKL. The ends lost 0 bases at V and 6 bases at J; junction bases unmatched: 8. CDR3 amino acids: CASSQDEAGGPPGELFF. The CDR3 DNA reads TGCGCCAGCAGCCAAGATGAGGCGGGAGGGCCCCCCGGGGAGCTGTTTTTT.

This clone showed up just once. The chain is built from TRBV6-5 and TRBJ2-3; D possibly corresponds to TRBD1 (7 bases). The germline V gene encodes CDR1 MNHEY and CDR2 SVGAGI. This CDR3 comprises 16 residues. V gave up 2 bases and J gave up 2 bases, with 14 bases separating them. This chain's CDR3 is CASSYGGDSFTDTQYF. Written as DNA, the CDR3 is TGTGCCAGCAGTTACGGAGGGGACAGTTTCACAGATACGCAGTATTTT.

J is TRBJ1-6 and V is TRBV19; a weak D match, TRBD1 (5 bases). This CDR3 is 19 amino acids long. CDR1 is LNHDA, CDR2 SQIVND, per germline (reference sequence). Trimming stripped 1 base from V and 0 bases from J, with 16 bases between. CDR3 sequence reads: CASSIGLDKQVSYNSPLHF. The DNA for the CDR3 is TGTGCCAGTAGTATAGGTTTGGACAAGCAAGTCTCCTATAATTCACCCCTCCACTTT.

The chain couples TRBV28 to TRBJ1-2; possibly TRBD1 for D (6 bases). With 6 bases removed from V and 7 bases from J, the gap between germline ends came to 15 bases. The germline V gene encodes CDR1 MDHEN and CDR2 SYDVKM. The CDR3 sequence is 13 residues long. CDR3 in amino acids: CASRKTGSPGYTF. The CDR3 region has the DNA TGTGCCAGCAGAAAAACAGGGAGTCCTGGCTACACCTTC.

This chain uses TRBV6-1 with TRBJ2-1; TRBD2 is a possible D gene (6 bases). V dropped 2 bases and J dropped 6 bases, with 11 bases sitting between them. Germline V lookup: CDR1 MNHNS, CDR2 SASEGT. The CDR3 has 14 amino acids. DNA for the CDR3: TGTGCCAGCAGTGAATCGGGACTTACCAATGAGCAGTTCTTC. It specifies CASSESGLTNEQFF.

This chain connects TRBV10-3 to TRBJ1-4; tentatively, D is TRBD1 (5 bases). In germline, CDR1 is ENHRY, CDR2 SYGVKD. The CDR3 length is 14 residues. Trimming stripped 4 bases from V and 8 bases from J, with 14 bases between. DNA of the CDR3: TGTGCCATCAGTGGGGGGGAGGCGAAAGAAAAACTGTTTTTT. It encodes CAISGGEAKEKLFF.

This chain connects TRBV24-1 to TRBJ1-5; D remains ambiguous. The germline CDR1 and CDR2 sequences are KGHDR and SFDVKD. The CDR3 consists of 13 residues. The V gene lost 5 bases and the J gene lost 1 base, with 5 bases spanning the gap. CDR3 loop: CATSGGSNQPQHF. CDR3 DNA: TGTGCCACCAGTGGCGGAAGCAATCAGCCCCAGCATTTT.

V usage is TRBV28 and J usage is TRBJ2-3, with 13 bases fitting TRBD2. Germline CDR1 and CDR2: MDHEN and SYDVKM. The CDR3 runs 15 residues. J lost 7 bases, V lost 5 bases, and 6 bases had no gene match. The CDR3 region is CASSLLAGGPNTQYF. In DNA form, the CDR3 reads TGTGCCAGCAGTCTACTAGCGGGAGGGCCCAATACGCAGTATTTT.